The text below deals with one T cell receptor beta chain. The antigen is unknown. Every immunoSEQ plate was one replicate of a subset's evenly spread DNA. Produced via immunoSEQ multiplex PCR; TCRdb's table is partial and in-frame only. There are 2,500,000 or so clones in the sample; over 85% occur only once, and 0.14% lies in the top ten. The sample comes from a study of shared clonotypes between healthy human individuals. Study details: Sampling drew on donors who were two women and a few men aged 18 to 49.

The CDR3 is made up of 13 amino acids. Trimming removed 3 bases at V and 6 bases at J, with 9 bases between. CDR1 LNHDA and CDR2 SQIVND come from the germline V gene (reference sequence). Study-level points and caveats: In general, naive subsets displayed greater estimated richness than memory subsets did. Compared with clonotypes that all four donors shared, non-shared clonotypes had lower generation probabilities.

Specimen: naive CD4+ T cells sorted from blood. Subset of the sample: CD45RA+ positively selected. The chain joins TRBV19 to TRBJ2-1; no clear D. The TCR originated in a man aged 18 to 29 in good health. Written as DNA, the CDR3 is TGTGCCAGTAGTATTTCACTCCTCAATGAGCAGTTCTTC. Protein sequence: CASSISLLNEQFF.